This entry is about one T cell receptor (beta chain). Its antigen is currently unknown. V was pared by 0 bases and J by 1 base, with 2 bases of the junction left unmatched. The CDR3 consists of 16 residues. CDR1 is SGDLS, CDR2 YYNGEE, per germline. Amplification used 60 Vbeta primers and 13 Jbeta primers. Measured with immunoSEQ multiplex PCR; TCRdb has only the in-frame clones, and not every one. This table holds 150,000 to 200,000 clones, approximately 79% found once. This specimen belongs to a study of cytomegalovirus exposure and HLA in healthy donors. Study overall: Early released data had about 85 million unique TCRs, all coming from HLA-typed donors.

Study results and limitations: Serostatus for CMV was the only available immune exposure information. The study recorded more than 150 TCR beta chains that were cytomegalovirus-associated.

This clonotype was obtained from a man between 35 and 55 years old in good health and CMV-seronegative. Sample: PBMCs. The chain combines TRBV9 with TRBJ2-3; 10 nucleotides agree with TRBD1. The CDR3 region is CASSVETGGRTDTQYF. The CDR3 DNA is TGTGCCAGCAGCGTAGAGACAGGGGGCCGCACAGATACGCAGTATTTT.